A single sample gave rise to the 2 T cell receptor beta chains below, sequenced in a study of T cells after posttransplantation cyclophosphamide. Libraries were prepared by immunoSEQ multiplex PCR; TCRdb keeps only in-frame clonotypes and omits some of them. The table has around 66,000 clones, approximately 92% seen once; the top ten hold about 3%. Sequenced sample: PBMCs. The receptors originated from a woman in her twenties or thirties in good health and a related stem cell transplant donor.

The chain recombines TRBV7-9 with TRBJ1-1; D not certain. CDR3 size: 12 residues. Germline loops: CDR1 SEHNR, CDR2 FQNEAQ (reference sequence). Between the trimmed V and J ends, which lost 5 bases and 2 bases, there was a span of 6 bases. The CDR3 spells CASSPDNTEAFF. Here the CDR3 DNA reads TGTGCCAGCAGCCCCGATAACACTGAAGCTTTCTTT.

CDR3 coding DNA: TGTGCCAGCAGTTACTTACAGAACACTGAAGCTTTCTTT. This gives the protein CASSYLQNTEAFF. V is TRBV6-6 and J is TRBJ1-1; D gene uncertain. Germline CDR1 reads MNHNY; CDR2 reads SVGAGI (reference sequence). V lost 1 base and J 1 base, leaving 4 bases between the germline ends. The CDR3 contains 13 residues.